This T cell receptor (beta chain) came from a study of blood T cell repertoires in COVID-19. Study information: T cells, B-cell-depleted T cells, or PBMCs provided the cDNA or gDNA that served as material.

The assay was immunoSEQ multiplex PCR, and TCRdb's table has in-frame clones only and misses some. The sample has roughly 300,000 clones, around 90% seen once; the top ten hold approximately 7.5%. The CDR3 totals 14 residues. V was trimmed by 6 bases and J by 4 bases, leaving 15 bases between them. Germline CDR1 reads MNHEY; CDR2 reads SVGAGI. This chain links TRBV6-5 with TRBJ1-1; D is perhaps TRBD1 (6 bases). Input material: peripheral blood. The receptor was isolated from a young woman with COVID-19, enrolled during active disease. The CDR3 loop is CASSAGGAGTEAFF. CDR3 bases: TGTGCCAGCAGCGCGGGGGGCGCGGGCACTGAAGCTTTCTTT.